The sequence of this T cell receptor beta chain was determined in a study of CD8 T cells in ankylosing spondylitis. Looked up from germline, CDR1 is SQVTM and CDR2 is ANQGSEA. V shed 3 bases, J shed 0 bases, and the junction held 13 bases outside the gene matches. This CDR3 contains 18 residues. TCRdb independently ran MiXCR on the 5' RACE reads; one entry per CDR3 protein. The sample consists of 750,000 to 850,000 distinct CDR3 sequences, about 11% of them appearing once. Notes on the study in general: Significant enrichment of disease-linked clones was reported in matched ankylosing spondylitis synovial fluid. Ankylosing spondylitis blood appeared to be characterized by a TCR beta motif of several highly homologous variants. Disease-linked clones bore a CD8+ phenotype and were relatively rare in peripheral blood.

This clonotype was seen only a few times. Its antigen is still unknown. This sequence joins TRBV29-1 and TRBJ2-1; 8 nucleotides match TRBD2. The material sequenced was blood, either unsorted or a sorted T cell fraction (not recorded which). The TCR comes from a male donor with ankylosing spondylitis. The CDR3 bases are TGCAGCGTTGAGAAGGGTCTAGCGGGTCCCAGCTCCTACAATGAGCAGTTCTTC. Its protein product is CSVEKGLAGPSSYNEQFF.